These 22 T cell receptor beta chains were all obtained from the same sample, sequenced in a study of T-cell memory formation after mild COVID-19. One entry per CDR3 protein, called by TCRdb with MiXCR from the 5' RACE reads. Found here are approximately 150,000 distinct CDR3 sequences, 10% to 15% of them singletons; the top ten hold 2.5% to 3.5%. Source material: PBMCs or a T cell subset sorted from them (not recorded which). Receptors were obtained from a man younger than 35 who had mild COVID-19 (a few samples of this study predate the infection). Cell type and time point are not known.

The V and J genes are TRBV18 and TRBJ2-1, with D possibly matching TRBD1 (7 bases). There are 14 residues in the CDR3. Trimming cost V 4 bases and J 7 bases, with 14 bases left between them. The germline V gene has CDR1 KGHSH and CDR2 LQKENI. The CDR3 DNA reads as TGTGCCAGCTCACAAGGGGGCGCGGGGAATGAGCAGTTCTTC. This translates into CASSQGGAGNEQFF.

This clonotype appeared many times. V usage is TRBV7-9 and J usage is TRBJ1-2; the D is unclear. CDR3 size: 14 residues. Trimming took off 1 base at V and 7 bases at J, with 13 bases between the two ends. Germline V gene sequence: CDR1 SEHNR, CDR2 FQNEAQ (reference sequence). The chain's CDR3 is CASSLGVPSGGYTF. DNA for the CDR3: TGTGCCAGCAGCTTAGGGGTCCCTAGCGGTGGCTACACCTTC.

This clonotype appeared a few times. This chain joins TRBV7-9 and TRBJ1-2; no firm D call. The CDR3 runs to 14 residues. V was trimmed by 5 bases and J by 4 bases, leaving 14 bases between them. Germline V lookup: CDR1 SEHNR, CDR2 FQNEAQ (reference sequence). DNA for the CDR3: TGTGCCAGCAGCCGCGAGGGCTCTGCCTATGGCTACACCTTC. Translated: CASSREGSAYGYTF.

The chain employs TRBV5-1 and TRBJ2-2, with unresolved D. Trimming left V 4 bases short and J 1 base short, with 8 bases between. Germline loops: CDR1 SGHRS, CDR2 YFSETQ. The CDR3 totals 14 residues. CDR3 in DNA: TGCGCCAGCAGCGCAGGCCAGAACACCGGGGAGCTGTTTTTT. Protein product: CASSAGQNTGELFF. Using reference TRBV5-1 and TRBJ2-2 for the parts outside the CDR3, the full variable domain is KAGVTQTPRYLIKTRGQQVTLSCSPISGHRSVSWYQQTPGQGLQFLFEYFSETQRNKGNFPGRFSGRQFSNSRSEMNVSTLELGDSALYLCASSAGQNTGELFFGEGSRLTVL.

This clonotype was detected ten times or more. The rearrangement links TRBV5-1 to TRBJ2-3; 12 nucleotides align to TRBD2. V lost 0 bases to trimming and J lost 4 bases; unmatched junction nucleotides: 3. Germline V gene lookup returns CDR1 SGHRS and CDR2 YFSETQ. This CDR3 is 16 amino acids long. The CDR3 region is CASSLATSGGADTQYF. CDR3 DNA sequence: TGCGCCAGCAGCTTGGCGACTAGCGGGGGAGCAGATACGCAGTATTTT. Full variable domain (missing parts from reference TRBV5-1 and TRBJ2-3): KAGVTQTPRYLIKTRGQQVTLSCSPISGHRSVSWYQQTPGQGLQFLFEYFSETQRNKGNFPGRFSGRQFSNSRSEMNVSTLELGDSALYLCASSLATSGGADTQYFGPGTRLTVL.

The chain joins TRBV9 to TRBJ2-2, with D maybe TRBD1 (5 bases). Germline V gives CDR1 SGDLS, CDR2 YYNGEE. The germline V and J ends were trimmed by 4 bases and 6 bases, with 13 bases remaining between them. This CDR3 comprises 14 residues. Here the CDR3 DNA reads TGTGCCAGCAGCTCATTGGGGCGCGCCGGGGAGCTGTTTTTT. The encoded protein is CASSSLGRAGELFF. Variable domain in full (rest from reference TRBV9 and TRBJ2-2): DSGVTQTPKHLITATGQRVTLRCSPRSGDLSVYWYQQSLDQGLQFLIQYYNGEERAKGNILERFSAQQFPDLHSELNLSSLELGDSALYFCASSSLGRAGELFFGEGSRLTVL.

This clonotype was recorded a few times. J is TRBJ1-5 and V is TRBV12-3 or TRBV12-4; tentative D call: TRBD1 (6 bases). V was clipped by 3 bases and J by 6 bases, with 15 bases between them. There are 15 residues in the CDR3. The CDR3 sequence is CASSFDRLSGQPQHF. As DNA, the CDR3 is TGTGCCAGCAGTTTTGACAGGTTGTCGGGTCAGCCCCAGCATTTT.

The genes are TRBV7-8 and TRBJ2-2; D remains unclear. The CDR3 consists of 15 residues. V was shortened by 3 bases and J by 1 base, with 9 bases between the two germline ends. CDR1 is SGHVS and CDR2 is FQNEAQ in the germline V gene. The CDR3 loop is CASSLSRLNTGELFF. The CDR3 DNA reads as TGTGCCAGCAGCTTGAGCCGATTGAACACCGGGGAGCTGTTTTTT.

The rearrangement uses TRBV5-1 and TRBJ1-4, with D perhaps matching TRBD1 (5 bases). The CDR3 runs 14 residues. With 5 bases removed from V and 8 bases from J, the gap between germline ends came to 16 bases. Germline V CDR1 and CDR2: SGHRS, YFSETQ. Here the CDR3 DNA reads TGCGCCAGCAGTGAGGCAGGGAGGGAAGAAAAACTGTTTTTT. It translates to CASSEAGREEKLFF. The whole variable domain, filled in from reference TRBV5-1 and TRBJ1-4, reads KAGVTQTPRYLIKTRGQQVTLSCSPISGHRSVSWYQQTPGQGLQFLFEYFSETQRNKGNFPGRFSGRQFSNSRSEMNVSTLELGDSALYLCASSEAGREEKLFFGSGTQLSVL.

CDR3 coding DNA: TGCGCCAGCAGCTTGGACGGACAAAACCAAGAGACCCAGTACTTC. As protein: CASSLDGQNQETQYF. This sequence joins TRBV5-1 and TRBJ2-5; a weak D match, TRBD1 (5 bases). The CDR3 is made up of 15 amino acids. From germline, CDR1 is SGHRS and CDR2 YFSETQ. V gave up 0 bases and J gave up 0 bases, with 9 bases separating them.

This clonotype appeared a few times. V gene TRBV3-1 combines with J gene TRBJ1-6; D gene uncertain. Per germline, CDR1 LGHDT and CDR2 YNNKEL (reference sequence). The CDR3 is 14 amino acids. V lost 8 bases to trimming and J lost 0 bases, with 8 bases between them. This chain's CDR3 is CASRDSSYNSPLHF. For the CDR3, the DNA is TGTGCCAGCCGAGATAGCTCCTATAATTCACCCCTCCACTTT. The full variable domain, with the rest looked up from reference TRBV3-1 and TRBJ1-6, is DTAVSQTPKYLVTQMGNDKSIKCEQNLGHDTMYWYKQDSKKFLKIMFSYNNKELIINETVPNRFSPKSPDKAHLNLHINSLELGDSAVYFCASRDSSYNSPLHFGNGTRLTVT.

The rearrangement uses TRBV7-9 and TRBJ2-1; 8 bases line up with TRBD2. V lost 2 bases, J lost 10 bases, and 10 bases stayed unmatched. Per the germline V gene, CDR1 is SEHNR and CDR2 is FQNEAQ (reference sequence). This CDR3 comprises 15 residues. The CDR3 coding sequence is TGTGCCAGCAGCTTACAGTTGTCAGCGGGGGACGAGCAGTTCTTC. It codes for CASSLQLSAGDEQFF. The whole variable domain, filled in from reference TRBV7-9 and TRBJ2-1, reads DTGVSQNPRHKITKRGQNVTFRCDPISEHNRLYWYRQTLGQGPEFLTYFQNEAQLEKSRLLSDRFSAERPKGSFSTLEIQRTEQGDSAMYLCASSLQLSAGDEQFFGPGTRLTVL.

This clonotype was found a few times. The chain employs TRBV12-3 or TRBV12-4 and TRBJ1-2; no reliable D call. The CDR3 contains 13 residues. Deletions cut 1 base from V and 4 bases from J, with 7 bases between. CDR3 sequence (DNA): TGTGCCAGCAGTTTAGGGGTCCGCTATGGCTACACCTTC. Translating gives CASSLGVRYGYTF.

The J gene is TRBJ2-3, the V gene TRBV12-3 or TRBV12-4, with a weak D call TRBD2 (7 bases). The V and J ends lost 3 bases and 2 bases respectively, with 18 bases between them. The CDR3 runs to 17 residues. CDR3 sequence: CASSFNRGADTTDTQYF. The CDR3 region has the DNA TGTGCCAGCAGTTTCAATCGGGGGGCAGACACCACAGATACGCAGTATTTT.

The chain carries TRBV10-3 and TRBJ1-6, with D hard to call. The CDR3 runs to 15 residues. Germline V gene data show CDR1 as ENHRY and CDR2 as SYGVKD. With 0 bases removed from V and 2 bases from J, the gap between germline ends came to 5 bases. The CDR3 DNA reads as TGTGCCATCAGTGAGTCCCAGACCTATAATTCACCCCTCCACTTT. Its translation: CAISESQTYNSPLHF.

This clonotype appeared a few times. This CDR3 is CASSRVVAADTGELFF. The CDR3 coding sequence is TGTGCCAGCAGCCGGGTGGTAGCCGCGGACACCGGGGAGCTGTTTTTT. The chain uses TRBV3-1 and TRBJ2-2, with unresolved D. Deletions cut 4 bases from V and 3 bases from J, with 15 bases between. Looked up from germline, CDR1 is LGHDT and CDR2 is YNNKEL (reference sequence). This CDR3 is built from 16 residues. Based on the CDR3 plus reference TRBV3-1 and TRBJ2-2, the full variable domain is DTAVSQTPKYLVTQMGNDKSIKCEQNLGHDTMYWYKQDSKKFLKIMFSYNNKELIINETVPNRFSPKSPDKAHLNLHINSLELGDSAVYFCASSRVVAADTGELFFGEGSRLTVL.

This clonotype was found a few times. This CDR3 is CASSLQNQPQHF. The CDR3 bases are TGTGCCAGCAGCTTACAGAATCAGCCCCAGCATTTT. The gene calls are TRBV7-9 and TRBJ1-5, with unresolved D. The germline V and J ends were trimmed by 2 bases and 4 bases, with 3 bases remaining between them. The CDR3 consists of 12 residues. CDR1 is SEHNR, CDR2 FQNEAQ, per germline (reference sequence).

The rearrangement uses TRBV7-9 and TRBJ2-5; either TRBD1 or TRBD2 may supply D (5 bases each). Germline V lookup: CDR1 SEHNR, CDR2 FQNEAQ (reference sequence). With 7 bases removed from V and 4 bases from J, the gap between germline ends came to 13 bases. The CDR3 sequence is 13 residues long. CDR3 DNA: TGTGCCAGCATTGAAGGGGCGGGAGAGACCCAGTACTTC. Translation: CASIEGAGETQYF.

The J gene is TRBJ2-3, the V gene TRBV5-1; the match to TRBD2 covers 7 bases. Germline values: CDR1 SGHRS, CDR2 YFSETQ. V dropped 2 bases and J dropped 0; count of bases not matched to a gene: 3. The CDR3 spans 15 residues. This CDR3 reads CASSFLRGSTDTQYF. The CDR3 DNA reads TGCGCCAGCAGCTTTCTGCGGGGGAGCACAGATACGCAGTATTTT.

The V and J genes are TRBV7-2 and TRBJ1-5, with D perhaps TRBD1 (5 bases). Per the germline V gene, CDR1 is SGHTA and CDR2 is FQGNSA. Trimming pared 5 bases from V and 7 bases from J, leaving 15 bases between. The CDR3 totals 14 residues. The DNA of the CDR3 is TGTGCCAGCAGCCCTACCAGGGTGCCGCAGCCCCAGCATTTT. Protein: CASSPTRVPQPQHF.

The rearrangement joins TRBV6-5 to TRBJ2-1, with TRBD2 matching 7 bases. Germline CDR1 is MNHEY and CDR2 is SVGAGI. J lost 3 bases, V lost 6 bases, and 8 bases had no gene match. The CDR3 has 15 amino acids. The CDR3 reads CASSRPSGGYNEQFF. In DNA form, the CDR3 reads TGTGCCAGCAGCCGACCCTCGGGGGGCTACAATGAGCAGTTCTTC.

Comment on this clonotype: Its ends do not fully match the called genes, so a read error is possible. The chain carries TRBV5-6 and TRBJ1-3; 7 nucleotides line up with TRBD1. This CDR3 comprises 14 residues. Germline V gene data show CDR1 as SGHDT and CDR2 as YYEEEE. The CDR3 sequence: CASMRTGLGSTIYF. The CDR3 nucleotides read TGTGCCAGCATGCGGACAGGTCTAGGAAGCACCATATATTTT.